This T cell receptor beta chain appears in the sequencing data of a study of beta chain features in type 1 diabetes. This clone was detected only a few times. What it binds is not known. Study-wide results and caveats: Naive, central memory and Treg TCRB repertoires seemed to resemble each other more closely in patients than they did in healthy donors.

Investigators reverse transcribed all isolated RNA, so they sequenced expressed TCRB transcripts. Sequencing used immunoSEQ multiplex PCR; TCRdb keeps in-frame clones, though not all of them. The sample has hundreds of thousands of clones, about 14% seen once. This receptor was obtained from a man aged 30-40 years in good health. Input material: central memory CD4+ T cells from blood.

CDR3 DNA sequence: TGTGCCAGCAGCTGGCACGAGGAGACCCAGTACTTC. Translating gives CASSWHEETQYF. V gene TRBV5-6 combines with J gene TRBJ2-5; D ambiguous. The CDR3 has 12 residues. V was cut by 3 bases and J by 5 bases, with 8 bases left in between. Germline CDR1 is SGHDT and CDR2 is YYEEEE.